This T cell receptor (beta chain) was obtained from a study of T-cell reconstitution after alpha-beta-depleted transplantation in children. V shed 4 bases and J shed 7 bases, with 15 bases lying between them. The germline V gene has CDR1 SGHTA and CDR2 FQGNSA. The CDR3 covers 14 residues. A remark on this clonotype: Its antigen is undetermined.

Preparation of the TCRbeta library was carried out with unique molecular identifiers. TCRdb processed the PCR reads anew with MiXCR; each CDR3 protein has one entry. Of more than 200,000 distinct CDR3 sequences in the sample, over 15% are singletons; the top ten hold approximately 40%. Study-wide findings and caveats: Several hundred graft clones that had expanded were reportedly the source of alpha-beta T cells about two months after transplant.

The material was PBMCs, mostly from graft donor cells, obtained 360 days after TCRalphabeta/CD19-depleted stem cell transplant. The origin of this receptor is a male patient aged 2 to 9 who had a stem cell transplant for acute lymphoblastic leukemia, so the T cells may come from the graft donor. This chain connects TRBV7-2 to TRBJ2-3; a weak D match, TRBD2 (6 bases). CDR3 bases: TGTGCCAGCAGCTCTCCCTGGGGGGAGAATACGCAGTATTTT. This encodes CASSSPWGENTQYF.